The entry that follows covers one T cell receptor (beta chain) sequence. Its matching antigen is unknown. A multiplex PCR was run with 60 Vbeta primers and 13 Jbeta primers. TCRdb's table, derived via immunoSEQ multiplex PCR, lists solely in-frame clones and lacks some. Here the sample spans 120,000 or so clones, roughly 80% being singletons. These data originate in a study of cytomegalovirus exposure and HLA in healthy donors. General observations from the study: Clonal expansion was found to be greater in HLA-associated TCR beta chains than in equally common others in a later analysis. Several of the most significant clusters appeared, in a later analysis, to be linked to common viral pathogens.

All donors participated as healthy donors of bone marrow. The sample consisted of PBMCs. This TCR derives from a woman aged 40 to 50 in good health and CMV-seronegative.

The CDR3 DNA sequence: TGTGCCAGCAAATACGGAGCGACCTACGAGCAGTACTTC. This gives the protein CASKYGATYEQYF. This chain links TRBV27 with TRBJ2-5; D call uncertain. The J call is uncertain, as TRBJ2-7 better fits the DNA end. The CDR3 consists of 13 residues. Germline V gene data show CDR1 as MNHEY and CDR2 as SMNVEV (reference sequence).